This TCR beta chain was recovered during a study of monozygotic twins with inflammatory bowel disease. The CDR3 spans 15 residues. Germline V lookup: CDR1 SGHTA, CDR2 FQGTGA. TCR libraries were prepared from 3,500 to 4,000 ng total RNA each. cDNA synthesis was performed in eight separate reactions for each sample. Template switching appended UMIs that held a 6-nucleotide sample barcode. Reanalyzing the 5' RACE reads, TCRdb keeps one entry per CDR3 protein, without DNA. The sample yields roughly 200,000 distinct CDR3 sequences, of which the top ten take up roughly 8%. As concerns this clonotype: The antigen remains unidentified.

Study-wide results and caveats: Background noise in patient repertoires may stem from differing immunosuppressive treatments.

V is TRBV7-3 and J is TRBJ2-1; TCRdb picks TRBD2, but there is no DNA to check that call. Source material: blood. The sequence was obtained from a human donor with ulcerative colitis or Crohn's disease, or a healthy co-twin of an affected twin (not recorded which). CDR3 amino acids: CASSLGGGTLNEQFF.